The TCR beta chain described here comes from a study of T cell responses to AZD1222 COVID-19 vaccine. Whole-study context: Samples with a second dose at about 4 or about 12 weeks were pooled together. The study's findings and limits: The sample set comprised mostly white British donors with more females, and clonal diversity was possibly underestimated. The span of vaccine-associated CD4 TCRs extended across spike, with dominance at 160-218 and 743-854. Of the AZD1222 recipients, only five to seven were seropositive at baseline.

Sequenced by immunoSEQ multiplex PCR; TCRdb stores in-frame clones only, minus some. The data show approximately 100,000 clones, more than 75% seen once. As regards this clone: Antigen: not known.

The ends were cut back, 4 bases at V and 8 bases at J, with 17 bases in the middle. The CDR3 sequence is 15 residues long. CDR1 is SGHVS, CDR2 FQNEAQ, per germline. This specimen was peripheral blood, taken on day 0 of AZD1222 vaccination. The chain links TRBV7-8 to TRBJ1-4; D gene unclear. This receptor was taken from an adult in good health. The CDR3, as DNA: TGTGCCAGCAGCTCACCCGGGGAGGTGCGGGAAAAACTGTTTTTT. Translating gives CASSSPGEVREKLFF. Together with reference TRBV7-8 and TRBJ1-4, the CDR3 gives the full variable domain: GAGVSQSPRYKVAKRGQDVALRCDPISGHVSLFWYQQALGQGPEFLTYFQNEAQLDKSGLPSDRFFAERPEGSVSTLKIQRTQQEDSAVYLCASSSPGEVREKLFFGSGTQLSVL.